This T cell receptor (beta chain) originates from a study of spatial heterogeneity in lung cancer. Overall study results and limits: Tumor mutation count correlated with how many alpha and beta TCRs expanded intratumorally.

Time point here: sample taken at primary tumor resection. The study sequenced unsorted whole RNA from tumor, nontumor lung or frozen PBMC. About this clonotype itself: Its antigen is currently unknown. An end of the junction differs from the germline gene, which may be a read error. This beta chain is a stray read from a library made for alpha chains; its abundance is not meaningful.

TCRdb analysed the 5' RACE reads with MiXCR anew, one entry per CDR3 protein. The profile shows about 8,100 distinct CDR3 sequences, about an eighth of them singletons. Sample: lung tumor tissue, taken at surgery. This receptor was identified in a male donor with early-stage non-small cell lung cancer.

CDR3 nucleotides: TGTGCCAGCAGCTTACTAGCGGGACAAGAGACCCAGTACTTC. It encodes CASSLLAGQETQYF. The chain joins TRBV5-1 to TRBJ2-5; 10 bases align to TRBD2. The germline gives CDR1 SGHRS, CDR2 YFSETQ. The CDR3 consists of 14 residues.